This T cell receptor beta chain was profiled in a study of blood T cell repertoires in COVID-19. Overall study context: The United States, Italy and Spain supplied acute and convalescent COVID-19 samples. T cells, B-cell-depleted T cells, or PBMCs supplied cDNA or gDNA.

The Seattle patients, enrolled during active infection, were followed longitudinally. The length of the CDR3 is 13 residues. Germline V gene sequence: CDR1 SGHKS, CDR2 YYEKEE (reference sequence). The germline V and J ends were trimmed by 2 bases and 1 base, with 5 bases remaining between them. In the study's own analysis: Estimation of nucleated cell counts was performed using reference gene primer amplification. TCRdb's copy holds only in-frame clones and misses some; the assay was immunoSEQ multiplex PCR. That table supplies the V and J calls and clone size; D and trimming were determined from the DNA. The table records fewer than 250,000 clones, nearly 95% of them present only once.

The clonotype comes from a man aged 30 to 39 with COVID-19, enrolled during active disease. The rearrangement joins TRBV5-5 to TRBJ2-3; D gene uncertain. The sample taken for sequencing was peripheral blood. CDR3 nucleotide sequence: TGTGCCAGCAGCTTCCGGGGCACAGATACGCAGTATTTT. Its translation: CASSFRGTDTQYF.